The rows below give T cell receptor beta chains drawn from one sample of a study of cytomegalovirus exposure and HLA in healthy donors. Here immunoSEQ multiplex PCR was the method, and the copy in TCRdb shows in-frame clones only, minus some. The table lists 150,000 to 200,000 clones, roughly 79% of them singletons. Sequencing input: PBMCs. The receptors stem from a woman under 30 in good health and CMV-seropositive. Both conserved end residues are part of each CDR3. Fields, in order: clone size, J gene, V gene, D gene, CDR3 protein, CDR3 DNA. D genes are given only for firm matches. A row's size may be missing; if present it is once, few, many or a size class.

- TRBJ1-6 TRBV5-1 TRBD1 CASSITQGGIDNSPLHF TGCGCCAGCAGCATAACTCAGGGGGGCATTGATAATTCACCCCTCCACTTT
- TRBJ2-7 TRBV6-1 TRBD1 CASSRQPGQGTEQYF TGTGCCAGCAGTCGCCAACCGGGACAGGGAACCGAGCAGTACTTC
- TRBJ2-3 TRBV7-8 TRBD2 CASSTWTSPDWYTQYF TGTGCCAGCAGCACTTGGACTAGCCCCGACTGGTATACGCAGTATTTT
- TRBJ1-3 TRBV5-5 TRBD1 CASSPRQGSGNTIYF TGTGCCAGCAGCCCAAGACAGGGCTCTGGAAACACCATATATTTT
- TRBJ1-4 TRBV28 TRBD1 CASSFWTGGGEKLFF TGTGCCAGCAGTTTCTGGACAGGGGGAGGGGAAAAACTGTTTTTT
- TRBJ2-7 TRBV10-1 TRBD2 CASSAGTTLTQYF TGCGCCAGCAGCGCCGGGACTACTCTAACGCAGTACTTC
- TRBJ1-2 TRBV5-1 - CASSLAGGDYGYTF TGCGCCAGCAGCTTGGCCGGGGGGGACTATGGCTACACCTTC
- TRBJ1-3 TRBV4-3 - CASSQGQGNTIYF TGCGCCAGCAGCCAAGGACAAGGAAACACCATATATTTT
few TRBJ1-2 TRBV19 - CASGTAGGNLLGYTF TGTGCCAGCGGAACTGCGGGGGGTAATCTGTTGGGGTACACCTTC
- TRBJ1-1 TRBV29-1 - CSVGEGVAFF TGCAGCGTTGGGGAGGGAGTAGCTTTCTTT
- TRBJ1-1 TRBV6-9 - CASSPPRAFF TGTGCCAGCAGCCCCCCACGGGCTTTCTTT
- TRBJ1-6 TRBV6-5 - CASSYSGTPDSPLHF TGTGCCAGCAGTTACTCAGGGACACCGGATTCACCCCTCCACTTT
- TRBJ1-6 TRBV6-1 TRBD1 CASSEARDRGPDSPLHF TGTGCCAGCAGTGAAGCGAGGGACAGGGGGCCCGATTCACCCCTCCACTTT
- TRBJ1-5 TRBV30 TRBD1 CAWSPDRGFVKGNQPQHF TGTGCCTGGAGCCCGGACAGGGGTTTTGTCAAGGGCAATCAGCCCCAGCATTTT
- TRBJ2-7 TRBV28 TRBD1 CASSFRGTLYEQYF TGTGCCAGCAGTTTCAGGGGGACACTTTACGAGCAGTACTTC
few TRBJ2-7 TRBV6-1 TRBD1 CASSEAPSGTGHYEQYF TGTGCCAGCAGTGAAGCGCCCTCCGGGACAGGCCACTACGAGCAGTACTTC
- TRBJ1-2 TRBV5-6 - CASSLRGYGYTF TGTGCCAGCAGCTTGCGGGGTTATGGCTACACCTTC
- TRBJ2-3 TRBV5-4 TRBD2 CASSLLSVAGSTDTQYF TGTGCCAGCAGCTTGTTATCGGTAGCGGGTAGCACAGATACGCAGTATTTT
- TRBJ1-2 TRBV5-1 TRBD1 CASRPGQGAVGNGYTF TGCGCCAGCAGACCGGGACAGGGGGCAGTCGGGAATGGCTACACCTTC
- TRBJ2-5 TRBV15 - CATSRDVRETQYF TGTGCCACCAGCAGAGACGTGCGAGAGACCCAGTACTTC
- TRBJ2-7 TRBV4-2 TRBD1 CASSPVRTGKPYEQYF TGTGCCAGCAGCCCGGTCCGGACAGGGAAACCCTACGAGCAGTACTTC
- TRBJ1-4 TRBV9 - CASSAATNEKLFF TGTGCCAGCAGCGCAGCAACTAATGAAAAACTGTTTTTT
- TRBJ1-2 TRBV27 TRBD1 CASSPDRGNGYTF TGTGCCAGCAGCCCGGACAGGGGGAATGGCTACACCTTC
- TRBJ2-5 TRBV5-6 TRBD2 CASSSGTSGDLGETQYF TGTGCCAGCAGCTCCGGGACTAGCGGGGATCTTGGGGAGACCCAGTACTTC
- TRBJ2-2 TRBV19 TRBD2 CASTSPRGGGYLSGELFF TGTGCCAGTACTAGTCCTCGGGGGGGCGGGTATTTGTCCGGGGAGCTGTTTTTT
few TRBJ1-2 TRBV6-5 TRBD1 CASSSQGQGRRSF TGTGCCAGCAGTAGTCAGGGACAGGGACGCCGGAGCTTC
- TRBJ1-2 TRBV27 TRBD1 CASSLSVQGAGGYTF TGTGCCAGCAGTTTATCCGTCCAGGGGGCAGGAGGCTACACCTTC
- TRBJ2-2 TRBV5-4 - CASSAEMRRGTGELFF TGTGCCAGCAGCGCCGAGATGAGGAGGGGCACCGGGGAGCTGTTTTTT
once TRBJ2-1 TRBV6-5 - CASSTEGSSNEQFF TGTGCCAGCAGCACAGAGGGCAGCAGCAATGAGCAGTTCTTC
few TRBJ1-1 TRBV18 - CASSPPTGAPNTEAFF TGTGCCAGCTCACCACCTACAGGCGCTCCGAACACTGAAGCTTTCTTT
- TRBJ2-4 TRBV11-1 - CASSLDGGDAKNIQYF TGTGCCAGCAGCTTAGACGGGGGAGACGCCAAAAACATTCAGTACTTC
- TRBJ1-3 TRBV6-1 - CASSEAVRNTIYF TGTGCCAGCAGTGAAGCGGTGCGGAACACCATATATTTT
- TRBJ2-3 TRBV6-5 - CASSYWGRGTDTQYF TGTGCCAGCAGTTACTGGGGGCGCGGCACAGATACGCAGTATTTT
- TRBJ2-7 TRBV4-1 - CASSQDPGSYEQYF TGCGCCAGCAGCCAAGATCCAGGGTCCTACGAGCAGTACTTC
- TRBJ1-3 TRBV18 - CASSPPVWRVPLSGNTIYF TGTGCCAGCTCACCACCGGTATGGAGGGTTCCATTGTCTGGAAACACCATATATTTT
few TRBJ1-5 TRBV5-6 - CASSSRDGALPQHF TGTGCCAGCAGCTCCCGCGATGGGGCACTTCCCCAGCATTTT
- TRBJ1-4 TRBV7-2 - CASSAGQGLYEKLFF TGTGCCAGCAGCGCGGGGCAGGGTTTGTATGAAAAACTGTTTTTT
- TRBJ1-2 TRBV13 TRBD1 CASSQAFPGQTAYGYTF TGTGCCAGCAGCCAAGCCTTTCCGGGACAGACCGCTTATGGCTACACCTTC
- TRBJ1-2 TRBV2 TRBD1 CASSFNRGRNYGYTF TGTGCCAGCAGTTTTAACAGGGGGAGGAACTATGGCTACACCTTC
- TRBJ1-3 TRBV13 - CASSSFSGNTIYF TGTGCCAGCAGCTCCTTCTCTGGAAACACCATATATTTT
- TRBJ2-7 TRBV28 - CASSLPDRPNEQYF TGTGCCAGCAGTTTACCCGACAGGCCCAACGAGCAGTACTTC
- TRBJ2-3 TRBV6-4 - CASSDRGMGTQYF TGTGCCAGCAGTGATCGGGGGATGGGTACGCAGTATTTT
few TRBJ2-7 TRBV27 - CASAGESYEQYF TGTGCCAGCGCAGGGGAGTCCTACGAGCAGTACTTC
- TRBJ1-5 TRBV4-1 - CASSQVPPAGAQPQHF TGCGCCAGCAGCCAAGTCCCACCAGCGGGAGCTCAGCCCCAGCATTTT
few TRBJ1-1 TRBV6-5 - CASRVYTNTEAFF TGTGCCAGCAGGGTATACACGAACACTGAAGCTTTCTTT
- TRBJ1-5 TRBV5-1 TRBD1 CASSFTGGNQPQHF TGCGCCAGCAGCTTTACAGGGGGCAATCAGCCCCAGCATTTT
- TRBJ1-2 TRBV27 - CASRLSTQGPTLGGYTF TGTGCCAGCAGACTGAGTACACAGGGTCCCACCTTGGGTGGCTACACCTTC
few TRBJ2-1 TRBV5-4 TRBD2 CASSFGTSGLNEQFF TGTGCCAGCAGCTTCGGGACTAGCGGCTTAAATGAGCAGTTCTTC
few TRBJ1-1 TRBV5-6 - CATHGENTEAFF TGTGCAACCCACGGAGAGAACACTGAAGCTTTCTTT
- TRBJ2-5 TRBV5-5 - CASSLWAISSQETQYF TGTGCCAGCAGCTTGTGGGCTATTTCCAGCCAAGAGACCCAGTACTTC